This TCR beta chain was obtained from a study of post-analysis software for immune sequencing data. Study results and caveats: People with multiple sclerosis had a significantly lower normalized Chao1 diversity than controls did. About 5 TRBV segments were more frequent in patients than controls; TRBV5-6, TRBV5-1 and TRBV20-1 belonged to this group.

V trimming: 6 bases; J trimming: 7 bases; junction bases outside the gene matches: 8. The CDR3 contains 15 residues. The germline gives CDR1 MNHEY, CDR2 SVGAGI. A word on this clonotype: Its specificity is unknown.

Unique molecular identifiers featured in each of the TCR beta cDNA libraries. Researchers reported around 510,000 cDNA molecules coming from roughly 0.93 to 9.6 million T cells. A single record per CDR3 protein comes from TCRdb applying MiXCR to the PCR reads. The sample records about 500,000 distinct CDR3 sequences, roughly 45% being singletons. Sequencing input: blood. The sequence came from a girl aged 10 to 17 with multiple sclerosis. The rearrangement links TRBV6-5 to TRBJ2-5, with 13 bases matching TRBD2. CDR3: CASSGTSGMRVTQYF. In DNA form, the CDR3 reads TGTGCCAGCAGCGGGACTAGCGGGATGCGGGTGACCCAGTACTTC.